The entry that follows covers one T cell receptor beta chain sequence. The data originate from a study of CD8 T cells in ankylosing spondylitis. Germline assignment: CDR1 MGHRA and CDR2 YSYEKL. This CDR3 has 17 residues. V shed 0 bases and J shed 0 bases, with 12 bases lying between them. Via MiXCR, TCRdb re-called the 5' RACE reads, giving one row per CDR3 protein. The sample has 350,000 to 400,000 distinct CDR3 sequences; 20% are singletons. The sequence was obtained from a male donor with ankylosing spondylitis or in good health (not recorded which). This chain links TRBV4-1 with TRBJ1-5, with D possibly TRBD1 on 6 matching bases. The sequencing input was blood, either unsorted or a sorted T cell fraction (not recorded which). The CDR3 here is CASSQEGGANSNQPQHF. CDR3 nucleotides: TGCGCCAGCAGCCAAGAAGGGGGGGCAAATAGCAATCAGCCCCAGCATTTT.